These 32 T cell receptor beta chains originate from one sample sequenced in a study of T cell responses to AZD1222 COVID-19 vaccine. Sequenced by immunoSEQ multiplex PCR; TCRdb stores in-frame clones only, minus some. This table holds around 95,000 clones, 70% to 90% found once. The material sequenced was peripheral blood, taken on day 0 of MenACWY control vaccination. These receptors all come from an adult in good health.

The chain combines TRBV6-1 with TRBJ2-4; 8 nucleotides agree with TRBD1. CDR3 size: 16 residues. The V and J ends lost 3 bases and 7 bases, in that order; junction bases with no gene match: 11. CDR1 is MNHNS and CDR2 is SASEGT in the germline V gene. The CDR3 reads CASSDRGRGGRNIQYF. The CDR3 DNA reads TGTGCCAGCAGTGACAGGGGGCGCGGCGGTCGGAACATTCAGTACTTC.

A single count supports this clone. This chain links TRBV28 with TRBJ2-7, with 10 bases that match TRBD1. This CDR3 region has 16 residues. Trimming took 6 bases from V and 2 from J; bases not matched to a gene: 10. The germline V gene has CDR1 MDHEN and CDR2 SYDVKM. CDR3 DNA sequence: TGTGCCAGCAGCACCGGGACAGGGGTCATCACCTACGAGCAGTACTTC. Its translation: CASSTGTGVITYEQYF.

The chain is built from TRBV10-3 and TRBJ2-7; 7 nucleotides match TRBD1. This CDR3 spans 13 amino acids. Trimming removed 11 bases from V and 0 bases from J; junction bases left unmatched: 7. Germline CDR1 reads ENHRY; CDR2 reads SYGVKD. In DNA, the CDR3 is TGTGCCGCCAGGGACAGCCCCTCCTACGAGCAGTACTTC. It codes for CAARDSPSYEQYF.

The V gene is TRBV10-3, the J gene TRBJ2-5, with D perhaps TRBD1 or TRBD2 (5 bases each). V shed 6 bases and J shed 2 bases, with 10 bases lying between them. Germline lookup yields CDR1 ENHRY and CDR2 SYGVKD. The CDR3 has 13 residues. CDR3 sequence reads: CAIRGRPQETQYF. Here the CDR3 DNA reads TGTGCCATCAGGGGACGGCCGCAAGAGACCCAGTACTTC.

This chain joins TRBV2 and TRBJ2-5, with 7 bases that match TRBD2. CDR1 and CDR2 from the germline V gene are SNHLY and FYNNEI. The CDR3 consists of 15 residues. V shed 1 base, J shed 5 bases, and the junction held 7 bases outside the gene matches. CDR3 amino acids: CASSEERGSWETQYF. CDR3 in DNA: TGTGCCAGCAGTGAAGAACGCGGGAGCTGGGAGACCCAGTACTTC.

Turning to this clone: One junction end disagrees with the germline gene, perhaps due to a read error. The gene calls are TRBV7-7 and TRBJ2-2, with 10 bases identical to TRBD2. Germline CDR1 SSHAT, CDR2 FNYEAQ (reference sequence). The CDR3 contains 16 residues. Here the CDR3 reads CASSLRLAGNTGELFF. The DNA of the CDR3 is TGTGCTAGCAGCTTACGACTAGCGGGCAACACCGGGGAGCTGTTTTTT.

The chain combines TRBV2 with TRBJ1-1; D is ambiguous. V was pared by 1 base and J by 2 bases, with 8 bases between. CDR1 is SNHLY and CDR2 is FYNNEI in the germline V gene. The length of the CDR3 is 14 residues. The CDR3 nucleotides read TGTGCCAGCAGTGAAGTAGGCCTTAACACTGAAGCTTTCTTT. This codes for CASSEVGLNTEAFF.

V usage is TRBV5-1 and J usage is TRBJ2-3; D call uncertain. Trimming took off 4 bases at V and 4 bases at J, with 16 bases between the two ends. Per germline, CDR1 SGHRS and CDR2 YFSETQ. The CDR3 loop spans 15 amino acids. For the CDR3, the DNA is TGCGCCAGCAGCCTGGCCGCCGGTGGCGCAGATACGCAGTATTTT. Translating it yields CASSLAAGGADTQYF.

This chain uses TRBV25-1 with TRBJ1-4, with no clear D. V was cut by 1 base and J by 6 bases, with 9 bases left in between. The CDR3 contains 14 residues. Looked up from germline, CDR1 is MGHDK and CDR2 is SYGVNS. CDR3 nucleotide sequence: TGTGCCAGCAGTGAATTCAGCTTCGATGAAAAACTGTTTTTT. This gives the protein CASSEFSFDEKLFF.

The CDR3 region is CASSRGPEGEKLFF. The DNA for the CDR3 is TGTGCCAGCAGCAGGGGGCCGGAGGGTGAAAAACTGTTTTTT. This sequence joins TRBV9 and TRBJ1-4, with 7 bases that match TRBD1. The CDR3 consists of 14 residues. Trimming took 4 bases from V and 7 from J; bases not matched to a gene: 7. Germline assignment: CDR1 SGDLS and CDR2 YYNGEE.

The chain has TRBV28 and TRBJ2-2, with 7 nucleotides matching TRBD2. CDR3 length equals 15 residues. J gave up 4 bases and V 3 bases, and 5 bases lay outside the gene matches. Germline CDR1 reads MDHEN; CDR2 reads SYDVKM. CDR3 in amino acids: CASSFPSGLTGELFF. DNA of the CDR3: TGTGCCAGCAGTTTCCCTAGCGGACTCACCGGGGAGCTGTTTTTT.

CDR3 coding DNA: TGTGCCAGTAGTCCCCAGTCCCAGGCGAGGCCCCAGCATTTT. Translated, it gives CASSPQSQARPQHF. The chain is built from TRBV19 and TRBJ1-5; no clear D. The germline V gene has CDR1 LNHDA and CDR2 SQIVND (reference sequence). Trimming shortened V by 5 bases and J by 9 bases, and 17 bases separated the two germline ends. The CDR3 totals 14 residues.

V usage is TRBV7-9 and J usage is TRBJ2-3, with unresolved D. Between the trimmed V and J ends, which lost 5 bases and 2 bases, there was a span of 11 bases. Germline V lookup: CDR1 SEHNR, CDR2 FQNEAQ (reference sequence). This CDR3 has 14 amino acids. The DNA of the CDR3 is TGTGCCAGCAGCCTCGATTGGGACACAGATACGCAGTATTTT. It encodes CASSLDWDTDTQYF.

The genes are TRBV5-1 and TRBJ1-1, with 8 bases lining up with TRBD1. The length of the CDR3 is 14 residues. With V trimmed by 3 bases and J by 0 bases, 1 base remained unmatched. Germline V gives CDR1 SGHRS, CDR2 YFSETQ. The CDR3 here is CASSSGQVNTEAFF. The CDR3 nucleotides read TGCGCCAGCAGCTCGGGACAGGTGAACACTGAAGCTTTCTTT.

This chain connects TRBV3-1 (or the pseudogene TRBV3-2) to TRBJ2-2; TRBD2 is a possible D gene (5 bases). The germline V gene encodes CDR1 LGHDT and CDR2 YNNKEL (reference sequence). The V end lost 4 bases, the J end lost 7 bases, and 7 bases lay between the germline ends. The CDR3 is 12 residues long. CDR3 in amino acids: CASSREGGELFF. CDR3 bases: TGTGCCAGCAGCCGAGAGGGCGGGGAGCTGTTTTTT.

This clone appeared a single time. J is TRBJ1-2 and V is TRBV3-1 (or the pseudogene TRBV3-2); 9 bases are shared with TRBD1. CDR1 and CDR2 from the germline V gene are LGHDT and YNNKEL (reference sequence). With V trimmed by 8 bases and J by 2 bases, 6 bases remained unmatched. The CDR3 extends over 14 amino acids. CDR3 coding DNA: TGTGCCAGCGCACCCGGGACAGGGAACTATGGCTACACCTTC. Its protein product is CASAPGTGNYGYTF.

V is TRBV6-2 or TRBV6-3 and J is TRBJ2-3; the match to TRBD2 covers 8 bases. The CDR3 loop spans 18 amino acids. V lost 0 bases, J lost 3 bases, and 11 bases stayed unmatched. The germline gives CDR1 MNHEY, CDR2 SVGEGT. The CDR3 DNA sequence: TGTGCCAGCAGTTACTCTTCCGGAATAGCGGGATGGACAGATACGCAGTATTTT. Its translation: CASSYSSGIAGWTDTQYF.

The V and J genes are TRBV24-1 and TRBJ1-5; D unclear. The CDR3 runs to 12 residues. Trimming took off 3 bases at V and 4 bases at J, with 3 bases between the two ends. Germline CDR1 reads KGHDR; CDR2 reads SFDVKD. In DNA, the CDR3 is TGTGCCACCAGTGATGGTAATCAGCCCCAGCATTTT. As protein: CATSDGNQPQHF.

The rearrangement uses TRBV2 and TRBJ2-1, with 8 bases that match TRBD2. The CDR3 runs 14 residues. From germline, CDR1 is SNHLY and CDR2 FYNNEI. The trim removed 5 bases at V and 6 bases at J, leaving 6 bases unmatched. In DNA form, the CDR3 reads TGTGCCAGCAGTCCCACTACTAGCGGCAATGAGCAGTTCTTC. Amino acid sequence: CASSPTTSGNEQFF. Full variable domain (outside the CDR3, taken from reference TRBV2 and TRBJ2-1): EPEVTQTPSHQVTQMGQEVILRCVPISNHLYFYWYRQILGQKVEFLVSFYNNEISEKSEIFDDQFSVERPDGSNFTLKIRSTKLEDSAMYFCASSPTTSGNEQFFGPGTRLTVL.

The chain carries TRBV5-1 and TRBJ2-7; 9 positions match TRBD1. The CDR3 sequence is 14 residues long. Germline CDR1 reads SGHRS; CDR2 reads YFSETQ. The V segment lost 4 bases and the J segment 6 bases; nucleotides outside the gene matches: 8. The CDR3 coding sequence is TGCGCCAGCAGCCCGGGGACAGGGTCCGGCGAGCAGTACTTC. The encoded protein is CASSPGTGSGEQYF.

This clone was seen a few times. The V call is TRBV5-1, the J call TRBJ1-6, with D perhaps TRBD1 (5 bases). From germline, CDR1 is SGHRS and CDR2 YFSETQ. This CDR3 contains 14 residues. Between the trimmed V and J ends, which lost 7 bases and 6 bases, there was a span of 14 bases. The CDR3: CASRPGTSNSPLHF. The CDR3 DNA sequence: TGCGCCAGCCGGCCAGGGACCAGTAATTCACCCCTCCACTTT.

The chain is built from TRBV7-2 and TRBJ1-2; D unclear. The CDR3 spans 14 residues. In germline, CDR1 is SGHTA, CDR2 FQGNSA. Trimming cost V 0 bases and J 6 bases, with 11 bases left between them. CDR3 protein: CASSLALSGHGYTF. CDR3 sequence (DNA): TGTGCCAGCAGCTTAGCGCTAAGTGGACATGGCTACACCTTC.

V and J are TRBV19 and TRBJ1-5; TRBD1 might be the D (6 bases). From germline, CDR1 is LNHDA and CDR2 SQIVND (reference sequence). V was shortened by 7 bases and J by 7 bases, with 23 bases between the two germline ends. The CDR3 spans 16 residues. The CDR3 DNA sequence: TGTGCCAGTAATTCGGCTGCGGCAGGGGCCATACAGCCCCAGCATTTT. Its translation: CASNSAAAGAIQPQHF.

V and J are TRBV15 and TRBJ2-7; weak D call: TRBD1 (5 bases). V was clipped by 0 bases and J by 2 bases, with 11 bases between them. This CDR3 has 15 residues. Germline CDR1 reads LNHNV; CDR2 reads YYDKDF (reference sequence). This CDR3 reads CATSREAGNTYEQYF. In nucleotides, the CDR3 is TGTGCCACCAGCAGAGAGGCAGGGAACACCTACGAGCAGTACTTC.

The chain couples TRBV7-9 to TRBJ1-2; 12 bases fit TRBD1. The CDR3 extends over 15 amino acids. The J segment lost 8 bases and the V segment lost 1 base, leaving 5 bases of the junction unmatched. Germline lookup yields CDR1 SEHNR and CDR2 FQNEAQ (reference sequence). The CDR3 nucleotides read TGTGCCAGCAGCTTAGTGGGACAGGGGGCGTTCGGCTACACCTTC. This codes for CASSLVGQGAFGYTF.

V and J are TRBV5-1 and TRBJ2-5; D perhaps matches TRBD2 (6 bases). The CDR3 runs to 15 residues. CDR1 and CDR2 (germline): SGHRS, YFSETQ. The V end lost 5 bases, the J end lost 1 base, and 15 bases lay between the germline ends. CDR3 bases: TGCGCCAGCAGTCTGGAGGGCCAGGGCCAAGAGACCCAGTACTTC. This encodes CASSLEGQGQETQYF.

The chain recombines TRBV29-1 with TRBJ2-3; D is perhaps TRBD2 (7 bases). Germline CDR1 is SQVTM and CDR2 is ANQGSEA. The CDR3 is made up of 13 amino acids. V was trimmed by 7 bases and J by 5 bases, leaving 16 bases between them. DNA of the CDR3: TGCAGCGGGGGGGAGGGGGGCAAAGATACGCAGTATTTT. Encoded protein: CSGGEGGKDTQYF.

The gene calls are TRBV7-6 and TRBJ2-1, with D possibly being TRBD2 (7 bases). The germline V gene has CDR1 SGHVS and CDR2 FNYEAQ. The CDR3 runs 15 residues. Trimming took 5 bases from V and 8 from J, leaving 19 bases between them. The CDR3 DNA sequence: TGTGCCAGCAGCGATGCCCTTACAGGGAGGGATGAGCAGTTCTTC. Encoded protein: CASSDALTGRDEQFF. Combining the CDR3 with reference TRBV7-6 and TRBJ2-1 gives the whole variable domain GAGVSQSPRYKVTKRGQDVALRCDPISGHVSLYWYRQALGQGPEFLTYFNYEAQQDKSGLPNDRFSAERPEGSISTLTIQRTEQRDSAMYRCASSDALTGRDEQFFGPGTRLTVL.

The chain uses TRBV18 and TRBJ1-1; the match to TRBD1 covers 9 bases. Per germline, CDR1 KGHSH and CDR2 LQKENI. The CDR3 runs to 16 residues. V shed 3 bases, J shed 7 bases, and the junction held 12 bases outside the gene matches. This CDR3 reads CASSPSRDRVGGEAFF. CDR3 nucleotides: TGTGCCAGCTCACCGTCCCGGGACAGGGTCGGTGGTGAAGCTTTCTTT.

The CDR3 here is CASSFGGRADTQYF. CDR3 coding DNA: TGTGCCAGCAGTTTCGGGGGACGAGCGGATACGCAGTATTTT. J is TRBJ2-3 and V is TRBV6-5; D perhaps matches TRBD2 (6 bases). Germline CDR1 is MNHEY and CDR2 is SVGAGI. Trimming stripped 4 bases from V and 6 bases from J, with 14 bases between. The CDR3 extends over 14 amino acids.

This chain uses TRBV28 with TRBJ2-7, with D uncertain. The CDR3 spans 12 residues. Germline lookup yields CDR1 MDHEN and CDR2 SYDVKM. V shed 6 bases and J shed 0 bases, with 6 bases lying between them. This CDR3 is CASRTPSYEQYF. The CDR3 region has the DNA TGTGCCAGCAGAACCCCCTCCTACGAGCAGTACTTC.

The V call is TRBV7-8, the J call TRBJ1-6, with unresolved D. The germline CDR1 and CDR2 sequences are SGHVS and FQNEAQ. The CDR3 contains 16 residues. V shed 5 bases and J shed 0 bases, with 11 bases lying between them. The CDR3 sequence is CASSRDQSSYNSPLHF. The CDR3 DNA is TGTGCCAGCAGCCGAGACCAGAGCTCCTATAATTCACCCCTCCACTTT.